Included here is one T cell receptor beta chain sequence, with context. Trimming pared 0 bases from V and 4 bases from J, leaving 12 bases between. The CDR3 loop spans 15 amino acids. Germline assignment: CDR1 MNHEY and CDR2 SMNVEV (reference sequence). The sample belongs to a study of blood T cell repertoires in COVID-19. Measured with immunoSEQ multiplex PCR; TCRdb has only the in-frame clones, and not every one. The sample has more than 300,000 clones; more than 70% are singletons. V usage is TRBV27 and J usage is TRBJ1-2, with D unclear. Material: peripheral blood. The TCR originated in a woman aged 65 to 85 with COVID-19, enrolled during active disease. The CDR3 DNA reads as TGTGCCAGCAGTTTATCGGGCGTCCCACTCTATGGCTACACCTTC. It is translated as CASSLSGVPLYGYTF.